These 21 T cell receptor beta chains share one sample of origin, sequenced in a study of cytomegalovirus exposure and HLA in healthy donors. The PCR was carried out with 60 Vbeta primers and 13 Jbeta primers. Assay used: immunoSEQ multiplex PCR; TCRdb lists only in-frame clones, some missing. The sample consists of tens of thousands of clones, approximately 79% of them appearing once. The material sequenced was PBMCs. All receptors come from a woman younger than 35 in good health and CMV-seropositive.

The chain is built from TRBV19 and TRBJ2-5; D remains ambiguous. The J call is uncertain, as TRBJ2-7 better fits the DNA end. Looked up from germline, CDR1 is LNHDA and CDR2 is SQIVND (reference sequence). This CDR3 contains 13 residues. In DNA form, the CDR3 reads TGTGCCAGTAGTATTGAGCAAAACTACGAGCAGTACTTC. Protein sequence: CASSIEQNYEQYF.

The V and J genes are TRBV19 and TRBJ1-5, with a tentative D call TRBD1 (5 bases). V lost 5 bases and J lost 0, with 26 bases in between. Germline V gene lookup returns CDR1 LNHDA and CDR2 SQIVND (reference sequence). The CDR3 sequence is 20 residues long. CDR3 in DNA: TGTGCCAGTAGTCAACCCGGTCCGACAGCGTTTCCTTATAGCAATCAGCCCCAGCATTTT. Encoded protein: CASSQPGPTAFPYSNQPQHF.

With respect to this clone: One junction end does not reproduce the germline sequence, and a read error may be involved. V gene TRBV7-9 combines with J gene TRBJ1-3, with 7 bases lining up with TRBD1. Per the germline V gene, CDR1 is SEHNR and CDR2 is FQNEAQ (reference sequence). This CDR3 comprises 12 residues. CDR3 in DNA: TGTTCCAGCAGCTGGGACAGTGAGGTGGAATATTTT. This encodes CSSSWDSEVEYF.

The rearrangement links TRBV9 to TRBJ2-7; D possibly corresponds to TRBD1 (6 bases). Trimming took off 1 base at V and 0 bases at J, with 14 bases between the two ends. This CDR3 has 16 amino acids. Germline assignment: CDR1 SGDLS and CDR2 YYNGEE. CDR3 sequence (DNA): TGTGCCAGCAGCGTAAGGGAAGGGGGTGGCTCCTACGAGCAGTACTTC. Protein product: CASSVREGGGSYEQYF.

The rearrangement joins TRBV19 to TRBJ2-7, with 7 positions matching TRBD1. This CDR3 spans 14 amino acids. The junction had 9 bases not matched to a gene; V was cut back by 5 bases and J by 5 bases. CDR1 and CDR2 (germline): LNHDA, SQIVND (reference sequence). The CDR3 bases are TGTGCCAGTAGTCCCCAGACAGGGACCGACGAGCAGTACTTC. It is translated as CASSPQTGTDEQYF.

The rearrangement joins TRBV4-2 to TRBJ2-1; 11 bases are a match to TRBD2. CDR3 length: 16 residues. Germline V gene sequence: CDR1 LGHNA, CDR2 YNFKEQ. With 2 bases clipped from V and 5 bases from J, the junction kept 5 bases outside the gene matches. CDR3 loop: CASSQRSGGAHNEQFF. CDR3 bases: TGTGCCAGCAGCCAACGTAGCGGGGGGGCCCACAATGAGCAGTTCTTC.

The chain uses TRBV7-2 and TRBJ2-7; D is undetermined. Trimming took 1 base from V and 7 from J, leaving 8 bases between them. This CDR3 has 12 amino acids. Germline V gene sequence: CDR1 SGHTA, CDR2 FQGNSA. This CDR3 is CASSLGPIEQYF. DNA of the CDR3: TGTGCCAGCAGCTTAGGGCCGATAGAGCAGTACTTC.

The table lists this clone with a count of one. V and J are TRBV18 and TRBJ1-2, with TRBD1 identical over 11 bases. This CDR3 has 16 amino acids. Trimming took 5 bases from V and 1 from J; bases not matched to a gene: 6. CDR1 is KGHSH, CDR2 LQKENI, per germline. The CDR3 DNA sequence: TGTGCCAGCTCAGCATTGGACAGGGGGCATAACTATGGCTACACCTTC. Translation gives CASSALDRGHNYGYTF.

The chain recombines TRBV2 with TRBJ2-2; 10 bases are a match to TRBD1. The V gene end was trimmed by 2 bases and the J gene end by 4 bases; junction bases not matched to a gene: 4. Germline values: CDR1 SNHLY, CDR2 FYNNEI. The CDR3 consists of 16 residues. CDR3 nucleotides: TGTGCCAGCAGTGAATATGACAGGGGGCTCACCGGGGAGCTGTTTTTT. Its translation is CASSEYDRGLTGELFF.

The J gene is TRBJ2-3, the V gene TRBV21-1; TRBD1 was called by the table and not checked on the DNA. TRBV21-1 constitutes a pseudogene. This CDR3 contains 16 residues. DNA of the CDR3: TGTGCCAGCCTCACCTCAGACGGACGACAGCATGATACGCAGTATTTT. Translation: CASLTSDGRQHDTQYF.

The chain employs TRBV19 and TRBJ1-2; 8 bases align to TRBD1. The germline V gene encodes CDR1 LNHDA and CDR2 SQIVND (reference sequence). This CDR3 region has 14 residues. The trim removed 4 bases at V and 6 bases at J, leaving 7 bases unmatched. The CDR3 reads CASSTGQGWDGYTF. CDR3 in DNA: TGTGCCAGTAGTACCGGACAGGGATGGGATGGCTACACCTTC.

CDR3 sequence: CAWRDLNEQFF. DNA for the CDR3: TGTGCCTGGAGGGACTTAAATGAGCAGTTCTTC. This rearrangement joins TRBV30 to TRBJ2-1; D perhaps matches TRBD2 (5 bases). This CDR3 contains 11 residues. Deletions cut 3 bases from V and 7 bases from J, with 7 bases between. CDR1 is GTSNPN, CDR2 SVGIG, per germline (reference sequence).

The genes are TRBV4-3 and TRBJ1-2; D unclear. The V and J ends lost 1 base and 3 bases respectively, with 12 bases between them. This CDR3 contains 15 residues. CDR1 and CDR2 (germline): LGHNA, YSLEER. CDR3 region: CASSQGSGLYYGYTF. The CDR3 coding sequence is TGCGCCAGCAGCCAAGGGTCAGGACTGTACTATGGCTACACCTTC.

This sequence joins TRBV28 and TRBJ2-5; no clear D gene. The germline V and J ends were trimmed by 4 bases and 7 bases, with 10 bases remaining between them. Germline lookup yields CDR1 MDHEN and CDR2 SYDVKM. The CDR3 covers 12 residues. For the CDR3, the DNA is TGTGCCAGCAGTTCTGGAGTTGGGACCCAGTACTTC. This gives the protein CASSSGVGTQYF.

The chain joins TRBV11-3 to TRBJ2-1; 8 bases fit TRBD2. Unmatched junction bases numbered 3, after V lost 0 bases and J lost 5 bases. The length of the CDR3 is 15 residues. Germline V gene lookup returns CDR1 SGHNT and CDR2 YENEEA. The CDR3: CASSLEGSGDNEQFF. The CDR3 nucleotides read TGTGCCAGCAGCTTAGAGGGTAGCGGGGACAATGAGCAGTTCTTC. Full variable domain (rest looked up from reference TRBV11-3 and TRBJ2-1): EAGVVQSPRYKIIEKKQPVAFWCNPISGHNTLYWYLQNLGQGPELLIRYENEEAVDDSQLPKDRFSAERLKGVDSTLKIQPAELGDSAVYLCASSLEGSGDNEQFFGPGTRLTVL.

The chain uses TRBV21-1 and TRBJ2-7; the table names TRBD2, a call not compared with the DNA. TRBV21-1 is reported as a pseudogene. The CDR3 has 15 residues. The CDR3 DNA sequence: TGTGCCAGCAGCAAAATTGGCGTCGGGTCCTACGAGCAGTACTTC. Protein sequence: CASSKIGVGSYEQYF.

The CDR3 protein is CASSFPPGPTKYF. DNA for the CDR3: TGTGCCAGCAGCTTCCCGCCGGGCCCGACTAAGTACTTC. This rearrangement joins TRBV11-2 to TRBJ2-7; a weak D match, TRBD2 (5 bases). Trimming took off 3 bases at V and 11 bases at J, with 17 bases between the two ends. The CDR3 totals 13 residues. Germline V lookup: CDR1 SGHAT, CDR2 FQNNGV.

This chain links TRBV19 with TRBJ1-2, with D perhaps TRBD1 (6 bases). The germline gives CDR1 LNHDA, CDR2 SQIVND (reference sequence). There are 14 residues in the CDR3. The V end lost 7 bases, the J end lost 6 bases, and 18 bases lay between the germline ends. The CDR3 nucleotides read TGTGCCAGTACAGACCTAGGACAGTTGGATGGCTACACCTTC. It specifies CASTDLGQLDGYTF. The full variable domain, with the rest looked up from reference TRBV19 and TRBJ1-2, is DGGITQSPKYLFRKEGQNVTLSCEQNLNHDAMYWYRQDPGQGLRLIYYSQIVNDFQKGDIAEGYSVSREKKESFPLTVTSAQKNPTAFYLCASTDLGQLDGYTFGSGTRLTVV.

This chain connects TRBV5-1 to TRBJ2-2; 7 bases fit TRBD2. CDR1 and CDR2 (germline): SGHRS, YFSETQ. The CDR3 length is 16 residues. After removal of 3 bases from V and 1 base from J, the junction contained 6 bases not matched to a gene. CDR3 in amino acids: CASSSLSSGNTGELFF. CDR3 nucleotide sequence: TGCGCCAGCAGCTCTCTCTCTAGCGGGAACACCGGGGAGCTGTTTTTT.

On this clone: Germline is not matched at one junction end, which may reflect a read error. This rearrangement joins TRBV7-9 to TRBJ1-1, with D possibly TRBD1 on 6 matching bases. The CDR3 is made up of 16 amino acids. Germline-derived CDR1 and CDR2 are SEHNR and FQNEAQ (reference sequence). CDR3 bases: TGTTCCAGCAGCTACCTTTGGGACACCCTGAACACTGAAGCTTTCTTT. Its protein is CSSSYLWDTLNTEAFF.

The CDR3 spells CASTLTGLLAEKLFF. CDR3 nucleotide sequence: TGTGCCAGCACCCTAACGGGACTACTGGCCGAAAAACTGTTTTTT. The chain links TRBV28 to TRBJ1-4; perhaps TRBD1 as D (5 bases). With 7 bases removed from V and 8 bases from J, the gap between germline ends came to 20 bases. This CDR3 comprises 15 residues. The germline V gene has CDR1 MDHEN and CDR2 SYDVKM.